The 13 T cell receptor beta chains in this list originate from one sample, sequenced in a study of T cell repertoires in cytomegalovirus infection. TCRdb processed the reads anew with MiXCR; each CDR3 protein has one entry. This sample has some 46,000 distinct CDR3 sequences, with approximately 19% found just once. These receptors have no identified antigens. The source was CD8+ T cells from cultured PBMCs, collected from culture after CMV antigen stimulation. All receptors come from a human donor in good health (CMV status not recorded). Some clones in this sample may be carry-over from other donors' samples.

In this sample, this clonotype turned up many times. This sequence joins TRBV24-1 and TRBJ2-7; D ambiguous. The germline CDR1 and CDR2 sequences are KGHDR and SFDVKD. This CDR3 has 14 residues. Trimming cost V 4 bases and J 5 bases, with 14 bases left between them. CDR3 in amino acids: CATSEPRRPHEQYF. CDR3 sequence (DNA): TGTGCCACCAGTGAACCCCGAAGACCGCACGAGCAGTACTTC.

V and J are TRBV30 and TRBJ2-7; 7 nucleotides match TRBD1. After removal of 5 bases from V and 5 bases from J, the junction contained 6 bases not matched to a gene. This CDR3 comprises 12 residues. Germline lookup yields CDR1 GTSNPN and CDR2 SVGIG (reference sequence). The CDR3 loop is CAWGLTGNEQYF. The CDR3 DNA is TGTGCCTGGGGATTGACAGGGAACGAGCAGTACTTC.

There are many counts of this clonotype. The V and J genes are TRBV18 and TRBJ1-6; 9 bases fit TRBD1. V was clipped by 2 bases and J by 10 bases; unmatched bases: 3. The CDR3 has 14 amino acids. Germline CDR1 is KGHSH and CDR2 is LQKENI. CDR3 region: CASSPDRGGSPLHF. The CDR3 bases are TGTGCCAGCTCACCAGACAGGGGGGGATCACCCCTCCACTTT.

This clonotype showed up just a few times. J is TRBJ2-1 and V is TRBV6-2 or TRBV6-3; TRBD2 matches 13 bases. Trimming removed 4 bases from V and 2 bases from J; junction bases left unmatched: 5. Germline CDR1 is MNHEY and CDR2 is SVGEGT. This CDR3 has 17 amino acids. DNA for the CDR3: TGTGCCAGCAGTTCCCGGACTAGCGGGAGTACCTACAATGAGCAGTTCTTC. Translating gives CASSSRTSGSTYNEQFF.

In this sample, this clonotype is medium-sized (0.01 to 0.1%). This rearrangement joins TRBV5-4 to TRBJ1-1; possibly TRBD1 for D (5 bases). Looked up from germline, CDR1 is SGHNT and CDR2 is YYREEE (reference sequence). V was pared by 0 bases and J by 0 bases, with 12 bases between. This CDR3 region has 16 residues. The CDR3 sequence is CASSLGGEEMNTEAFF. The CDR3 coding sequence is TGTGCCAGCAGCTTGGGAGGGGAGGAGATGAACACTGAAGCTTTCTTT.

This clonotype showed up many times. The chain joins TRBV7-7 to TRBJ2-3; TRBD1 might be the D (5 bases). The germline V gene has CDR1 SSHAT and CDR2 FNYEAQ (reference sequence). The CDR3 covers 14 residues. The V gene lost 2 bases and the J gene lost 2 bases, with 8 bases spanning the gap. CDR3 sequence: CASSLSRVTDTQYF. Written as DNA, the CDR3 is TGTGCCAGCAGCTTATCCAGGGTCACAGATACGCAGTATTTT. Using reference TRBV7-7 and TRBJ2-3 for the parts outside the CDR3, the full variable domain is GAGVSQSPRYKVTKRGQDVTLRCDPISSHATLYWYQQALGQGPEFLTYFNYEAQPDKSGLPSDRFSAERPEGSISTLTIQRTEQRDSAMYRCASSLSRVTDTQYFGPGTRLTVL.

There are many counts of this clonotype. This sequence joins TRBV12-3 or TRBV12-4 and TRBJ2-2, with 8 bases aligning to TRBD1. The CDR3 is made up of 15 amino acids. The J segment lost 4 bases and the V segment lost 3 bases, leaving 4 bases of the junction unmatched. The CDR3 DNA reads as TGTGCCAGCAGTTTCGCAGGGGGCACCACCGGGGAGCTGTTTTTT. Amino acid sequence: CASSFAGGTTGELFF.

A few counts support this clonotype. V gene TRBV27 combines with J gene TRBJ1-1, with D unresolved. Germline CDR1 and CDR2: MNHEY and SMNVEV (reference sequence). V was clipped by 1 base and J by 2 bases, with 8 bases between them. The CDR3 has 14 amino acids. DNA for the CDR3: TGTGCCAGCAGTTTATATAGAAGTAACACTGAAGCTTTCTTT. It is translated as CASSLYRSNTEAFF.

This clonotype was detected only a few times. The V call is TRBV19, the J call TRBJ2-4; the match to TRBD2 covers 8 bases. This CDR3 has 21 residues. V dropped 3 bases and J dropped 0; count of bases not matched to a gene: 19. The germline V gene encodes CDR1 LNHDA and CDR2 SQIVND (reference sequence). Here the CDR3 reads CASSIVLSWERELKAKNIQYF. The CDR3 DNA reads as TGTGCCAGTAGTATTGTGTTAAGTTGGGAGCGGGAGTTAAAAGCCAAAAACATTCAGTACTTC.

This clonotype was seen repeatedly, ten times or more. The chain employs TRBV6-5 and TRBJ1-2, with unresolved D. Deletions cut 0 bases from V and 8 bases from J, with 25 bases between. CDR1 is MNHEY, CDR2 SVGAGI, per germline. The CDR3 runs to 18 residues. The chain's CDR3 is CASSYSFIILIRFLGYTF. As DNA, the CDR3 is TGTGCCAGCAGTTACTCCTTTATCATCCTAATTAGGTTTTTGGGCTACACCTTC.

The J gene is TRBJ2-7, the V gene TRBV4-2; D may correspond to TRBD1 or TRBD2 (5 bases each). V was trimmed by 0 bases and J by 2 bases, leaving 11 bases between them. Germline CDR1 and CDR2: LGHNA and YNFKEQ. This CDR3 has 15 residues. CDR3 in amino acids: CASSQDLGVTYEQYF. CDR3 bases: TGTGCCAGCAGCCAAGATCTGGGGGTGACCTACGAGCAGTACTTC.

The chain links TRBV6-2 or TRBV6-3 to TRBJ2-3; TRBD2 matches at 9 bases. The ends lost 6 bases at V and 2 bases at J; junction bases unmatched: 9. This CDR3 contains 16 residues. CDR1 and CDR2 from the germline V gene are MNHEY and SVGEGT. CDR3 DNA: TGTGCCAGCAGAACAGGGCGGGGGGGCCCCACAGATACGCAGTATTTT. Translated: CASRTGRGGPTDTQYF.

This clonotype has ten or more counts. This chain uses TRBV12-3 or TRBV12-4 with TRBJ1-4; unclear D gene. This CDR3 has 18 residues. V lost 5 bases and J 3 bases, leaving 22 bases between the germline ends. CDR3 DNA: TGTGCCAGCAGTACGTGGGGAAAGGGCTTCGCGGCTAATGAAAAACTGTTTTTT. This translates into CASSTWGKGFAANEKLFF.